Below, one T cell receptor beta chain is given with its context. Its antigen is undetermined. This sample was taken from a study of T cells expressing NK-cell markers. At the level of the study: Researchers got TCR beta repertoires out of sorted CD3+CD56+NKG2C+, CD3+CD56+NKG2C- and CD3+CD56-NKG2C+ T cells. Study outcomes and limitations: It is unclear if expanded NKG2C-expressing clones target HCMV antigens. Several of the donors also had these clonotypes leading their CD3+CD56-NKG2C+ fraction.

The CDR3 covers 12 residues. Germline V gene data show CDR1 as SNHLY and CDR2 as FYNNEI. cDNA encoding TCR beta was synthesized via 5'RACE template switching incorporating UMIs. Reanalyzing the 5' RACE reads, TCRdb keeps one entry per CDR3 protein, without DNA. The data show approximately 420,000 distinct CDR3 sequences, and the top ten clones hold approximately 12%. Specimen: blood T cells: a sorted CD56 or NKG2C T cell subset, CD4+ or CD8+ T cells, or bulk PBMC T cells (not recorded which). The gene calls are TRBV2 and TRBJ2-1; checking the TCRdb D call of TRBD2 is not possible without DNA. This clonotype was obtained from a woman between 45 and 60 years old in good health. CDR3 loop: CASSASIPEQFF.